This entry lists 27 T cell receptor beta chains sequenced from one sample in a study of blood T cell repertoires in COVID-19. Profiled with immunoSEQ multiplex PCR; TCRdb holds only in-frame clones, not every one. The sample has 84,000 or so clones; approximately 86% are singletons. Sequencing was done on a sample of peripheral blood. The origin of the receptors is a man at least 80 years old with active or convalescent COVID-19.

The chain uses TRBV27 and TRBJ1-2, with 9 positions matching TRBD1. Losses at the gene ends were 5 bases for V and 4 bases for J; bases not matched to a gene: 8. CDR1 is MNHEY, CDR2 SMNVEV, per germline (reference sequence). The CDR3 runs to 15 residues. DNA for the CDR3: TGTGCCAGCAGTCCCACCCGGACAGGGGCCTATGGCTACACCTTC. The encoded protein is CASSPTRTGAYGYTF.

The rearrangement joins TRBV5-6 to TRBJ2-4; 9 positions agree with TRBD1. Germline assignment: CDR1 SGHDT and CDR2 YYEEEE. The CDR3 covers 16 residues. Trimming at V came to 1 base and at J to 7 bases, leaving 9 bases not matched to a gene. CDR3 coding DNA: TGTGCCAGCAGCTTGTATGGTTGGGACAGGGTGAACATTCAGTACTTC. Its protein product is CASSLYGWDRVNIQYF.

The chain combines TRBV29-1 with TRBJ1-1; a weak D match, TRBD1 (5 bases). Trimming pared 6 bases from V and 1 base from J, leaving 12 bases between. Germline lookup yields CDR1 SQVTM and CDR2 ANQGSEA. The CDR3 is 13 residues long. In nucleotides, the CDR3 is TGCAGCGTCCTCCGCGACAGGAACACTGAAGCTTTCTTT. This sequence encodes CSVLRDRNTEAFF.

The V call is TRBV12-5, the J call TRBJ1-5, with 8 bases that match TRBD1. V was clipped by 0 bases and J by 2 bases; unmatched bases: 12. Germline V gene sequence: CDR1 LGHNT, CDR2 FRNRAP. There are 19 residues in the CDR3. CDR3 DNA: TGTGCTAGTGGTTTGGTCAACCTTGGACAGGGAAGGGGCAATCAGCCCCAGCATTTT. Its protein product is CASGLVNLGQGRGNQPQHF.

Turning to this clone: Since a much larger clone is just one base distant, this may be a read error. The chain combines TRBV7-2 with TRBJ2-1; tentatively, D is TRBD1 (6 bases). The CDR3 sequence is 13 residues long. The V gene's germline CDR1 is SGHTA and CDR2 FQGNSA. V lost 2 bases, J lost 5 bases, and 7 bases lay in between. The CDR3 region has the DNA TGTGCCAGCAGCTTACAGGGGAACAATGAGCAGTTCTTC. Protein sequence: CASSLQGNNEQFF.

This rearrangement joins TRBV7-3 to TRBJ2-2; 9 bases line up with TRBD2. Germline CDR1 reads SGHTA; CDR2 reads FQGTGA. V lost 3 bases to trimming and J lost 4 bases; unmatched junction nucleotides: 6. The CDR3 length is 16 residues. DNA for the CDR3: TGTGCCAGCAGCTTGGTTTCGACTAGCGGCACCGGGGAGCTGTTTTTT. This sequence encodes CASSLVSTSGTGELFF.

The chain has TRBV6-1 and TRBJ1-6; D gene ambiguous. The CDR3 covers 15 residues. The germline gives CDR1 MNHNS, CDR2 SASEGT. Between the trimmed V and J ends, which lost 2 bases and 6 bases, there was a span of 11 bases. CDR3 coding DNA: TGTGCCAGCAGTGAACACATTGGTTTTAATTCACCCCTCCACTTT. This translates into CASSEHIGFNSPLHF.

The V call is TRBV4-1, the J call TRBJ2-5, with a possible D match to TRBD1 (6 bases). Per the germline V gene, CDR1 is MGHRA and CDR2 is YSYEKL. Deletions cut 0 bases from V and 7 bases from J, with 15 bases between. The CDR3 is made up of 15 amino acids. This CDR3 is CASSQETGEWATQYF. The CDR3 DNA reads TGCGCCAGCAGCCAAGAGACAGGCGAGTGGGCGACCCAGTACTTC.

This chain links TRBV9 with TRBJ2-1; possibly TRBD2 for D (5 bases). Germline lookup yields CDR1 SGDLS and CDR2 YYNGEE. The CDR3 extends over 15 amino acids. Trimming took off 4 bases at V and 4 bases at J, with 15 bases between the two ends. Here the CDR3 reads CASSPRAEKYNEQFF. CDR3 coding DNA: TGTGCCAGCAGCCCCAGAGCGGAGAAATACAATGAGCAGTTCTTC.

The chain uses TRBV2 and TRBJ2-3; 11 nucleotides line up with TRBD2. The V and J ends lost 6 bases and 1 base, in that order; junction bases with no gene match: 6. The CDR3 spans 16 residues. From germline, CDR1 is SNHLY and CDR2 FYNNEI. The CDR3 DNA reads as TGTGCCAGCAGGATAGCGGGAGGGCCGGGCACAGATACGCAGTATTTT. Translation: CASRIAGGPGTDTQYF.

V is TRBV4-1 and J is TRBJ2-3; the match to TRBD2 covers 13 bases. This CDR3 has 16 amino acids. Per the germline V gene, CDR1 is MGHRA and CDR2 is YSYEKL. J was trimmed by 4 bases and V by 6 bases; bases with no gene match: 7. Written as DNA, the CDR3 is TGCGCCAGCAGTCGCTCTGGGACTAGCGGGGCAGATACGCAGTATTTT. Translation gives CASSRSGTSGADTQYF.

This chain's CDR3 is CASSAPVSQDNRGKLFF. The CDR3 nucleotides read TGTGCCAGCAGCGCGCCAGTGTCCCAGGACAACCGAGGAAAACTGTTTTTT. V and J are TRBV25-1 and TRBJ1-4; TRBD1 might be the D (5 bases). CDR1 and CDR2 from the germline V gene are MGHDK and SYGVNS. This CDR3 spans 17 amino acids. With 6 bases removed from V and 10 bases from J, the gap between germline ends came to 27 bases.

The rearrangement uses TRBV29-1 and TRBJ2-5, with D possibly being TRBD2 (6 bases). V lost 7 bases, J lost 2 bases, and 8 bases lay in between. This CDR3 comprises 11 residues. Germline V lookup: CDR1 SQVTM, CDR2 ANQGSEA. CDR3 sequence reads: CSGGLQETQYF. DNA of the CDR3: TGCAGCGGGGGACTTCAAGAGACCCAGTACTTC.

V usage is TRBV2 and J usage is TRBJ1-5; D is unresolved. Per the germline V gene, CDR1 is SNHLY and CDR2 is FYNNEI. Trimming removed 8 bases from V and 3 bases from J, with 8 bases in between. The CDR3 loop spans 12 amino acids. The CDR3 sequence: CASSADNQPQHF. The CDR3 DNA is TGTGCCAGCTCCGCGGACAATCAGCCCCAGCATTTT.

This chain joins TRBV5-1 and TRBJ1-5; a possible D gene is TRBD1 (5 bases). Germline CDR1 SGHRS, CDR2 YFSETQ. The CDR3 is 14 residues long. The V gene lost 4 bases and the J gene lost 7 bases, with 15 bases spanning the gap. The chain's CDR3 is CASSIDSYNQPQHF. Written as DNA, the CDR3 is TGCGCCAGCAGCATAGACAGCTACAACCAGCCCCAGCATTTT.

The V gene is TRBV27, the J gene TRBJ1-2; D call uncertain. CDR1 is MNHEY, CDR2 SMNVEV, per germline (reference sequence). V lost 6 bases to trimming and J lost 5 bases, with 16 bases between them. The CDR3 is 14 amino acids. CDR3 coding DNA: TGTGCCAGCAGGCCCTGGCAGCGAGTTTATGGCTACACCTTC. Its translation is CASRPWQRVYGYTF.

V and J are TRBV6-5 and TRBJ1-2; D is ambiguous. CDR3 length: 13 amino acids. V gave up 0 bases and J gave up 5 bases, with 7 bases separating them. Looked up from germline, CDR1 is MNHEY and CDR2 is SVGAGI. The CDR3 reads CASSYSPSYGYTF. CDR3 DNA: TGTGCCAGCAGTTACTCTCCCAGTTATGGCTACACCTTC.

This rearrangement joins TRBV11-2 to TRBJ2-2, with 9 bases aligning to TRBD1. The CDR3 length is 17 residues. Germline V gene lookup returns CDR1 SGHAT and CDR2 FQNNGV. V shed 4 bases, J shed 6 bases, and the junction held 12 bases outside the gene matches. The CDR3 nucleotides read TGTGCCAGCAGCTCGCTGTTGGGACAGGGCCGCGCCGGGGAGCTGTTTTTT. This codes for CASSSLLGQGRAGELFF.

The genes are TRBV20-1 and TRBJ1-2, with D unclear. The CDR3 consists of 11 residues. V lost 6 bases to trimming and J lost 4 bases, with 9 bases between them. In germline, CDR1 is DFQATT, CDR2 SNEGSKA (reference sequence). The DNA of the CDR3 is TGCAGTGCACCGACTCGCTATGGCTACACCTTC. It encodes CSAPTRYGYTF.

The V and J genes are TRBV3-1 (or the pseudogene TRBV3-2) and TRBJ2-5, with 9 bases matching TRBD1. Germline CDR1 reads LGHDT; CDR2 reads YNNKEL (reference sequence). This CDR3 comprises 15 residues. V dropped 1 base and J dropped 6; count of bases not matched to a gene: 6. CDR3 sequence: CASSQGRQGGKTQYF. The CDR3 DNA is TGTGCCAGCAGCCAAGGGAGACAGGGGGGAAAGACCCAGTACTTC.

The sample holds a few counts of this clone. The CDR3 sequence is CASSLSGTERETQYF. The CDR3, as DNA: TGTGCCAGCAGCTTAAGCGGGACAGAGCGGGAGACCCAGTACTTC. The chain has TRBV7-3 and TRBJ2-5, with D possibly matching TRBD1 (7 bases). The CDR3 sequence is 15 residues long. Germline-derived CDR1 and CDR2 are SGHTA and FQGTGA. V was trimmed by 1 base and J by 5 bases, leaving 14 bases between them.

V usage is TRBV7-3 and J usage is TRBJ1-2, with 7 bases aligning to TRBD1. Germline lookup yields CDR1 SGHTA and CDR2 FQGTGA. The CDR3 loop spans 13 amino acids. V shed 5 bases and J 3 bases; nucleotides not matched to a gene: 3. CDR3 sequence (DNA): TGTGCCAGCAGCCCCACAGGGGACTATGGCTACACCTTC. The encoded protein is CASSPTGDYGYTF. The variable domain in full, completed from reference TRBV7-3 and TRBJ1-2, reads GAGVSQTPSNKVTEKGKYVELRCDPISGHTALYWYRQSLGQGPEFLIYFQGTGAADDSGLPNDRFFAVRPEGSVSTLKIQRTERGDSAVYLCASSPTGDYGYTFGSGTRLTVV.

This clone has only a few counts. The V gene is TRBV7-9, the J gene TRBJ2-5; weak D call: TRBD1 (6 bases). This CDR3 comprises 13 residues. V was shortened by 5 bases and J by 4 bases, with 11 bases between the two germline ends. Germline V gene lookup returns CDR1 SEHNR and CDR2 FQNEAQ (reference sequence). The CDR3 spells CASSLGTIETQYF. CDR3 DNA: TGTGCCAGCAGCCTCGGGACAATAGAGACCCAGTACTTC.

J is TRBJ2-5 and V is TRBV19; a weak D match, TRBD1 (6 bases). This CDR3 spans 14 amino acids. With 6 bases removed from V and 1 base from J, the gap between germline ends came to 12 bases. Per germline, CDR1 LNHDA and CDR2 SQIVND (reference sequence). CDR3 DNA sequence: TGTGCCAGTAGCTCAGGGGTGGCCCAAGAGACCCAGTACTTC. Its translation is CASSSGVAQETQYF. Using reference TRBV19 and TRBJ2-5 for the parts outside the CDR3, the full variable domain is DGGITQSPKYLFRKEGQNVTLSCEQNLNHDAMYWYRQDPGQGLRLIYYSQIVNDFQKGDIAEGYSVSREKKESFPLTVTSAQKNPTAFYLCASSSGVAQETQYFGPGTRLLVL.

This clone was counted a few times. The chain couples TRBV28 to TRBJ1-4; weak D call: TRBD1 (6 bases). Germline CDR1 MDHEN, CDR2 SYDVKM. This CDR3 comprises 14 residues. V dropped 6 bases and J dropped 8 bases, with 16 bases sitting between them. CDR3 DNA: TGTGCCAGCAGCAAGAGGCGGGGGGGCGAAAAACTGTTTTTT. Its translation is CASSKRRGGEKLFF. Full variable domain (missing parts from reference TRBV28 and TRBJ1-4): DVKVTQSSRYLVKRTGEKVFLECVQDMDHENMFWYRQDPGLGLRLIYFSYDVKMKEKGDIPEGYSVSREKKERFSLILESASTNQTSMYLCASSKRRGGEKLFFGSGTQLSVL.

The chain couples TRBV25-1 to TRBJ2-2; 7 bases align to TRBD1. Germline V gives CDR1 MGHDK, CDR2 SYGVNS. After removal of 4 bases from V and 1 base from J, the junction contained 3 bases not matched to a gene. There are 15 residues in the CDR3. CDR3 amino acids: CASSAGQMNTGELFF. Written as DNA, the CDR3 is TGTGCCAGCAGTGCGGGACAGATGAACACCGGGGAGCTGTTTTTT.

For the CDR3, the DNA is TGTGCCAGCAGGACAGGGGGCGAATCCACTGAAGCTTTCTTT. This gives the protein CASRTGGESTEAFF. The rearrangement links TRBV28 to TRBJ1-1, with 10 bases aligning to TRBD1. CDR1 and CDR2 from the germline V gene are MDHEN and SYDVKM. The CDR3 covers 14 residues. V gave up 6 bases and J gave up 4 bases; unmatched junction bases: 5.